This TCR beta chain was profiled in a study of siplizumab effects on memory and regulatory T cells. On this clone itself: What it binds is not known.

The CDR3 loop spans 11 amino acids. Trimming took off 2 bases at V and 5 bases at J, with 3 bases between the two ends. The germline V gene has CDR1 SGHTA and CDR2 FQGNSA. The study, taken as a whole, reports: Unstimulated subsets contained matches for only a minor fraction of alloreactive clones.

Per sample, 100,000 or so TCR templates underwent assay. The data were produced by immunoSEQ multiplex PCR, yet TCRdb's version contains in-frame clones alone and is incomplete. The sample holds some 110,000 clones; about 93% are singletons and the top ten take around 0.29%. This TCR was sampled from a human donor in good health. This rearrangement joins TRBV7-2 to TRBJ1-1; D is unresolved. What was sequenced was CD4+ T cells sorted from blood. CDR3 sequence reads: CASSLWTEAFF. The CDR3 DNA is TGTGCCAGCAGCTTATGGACTGAAGCTTTCTTT.